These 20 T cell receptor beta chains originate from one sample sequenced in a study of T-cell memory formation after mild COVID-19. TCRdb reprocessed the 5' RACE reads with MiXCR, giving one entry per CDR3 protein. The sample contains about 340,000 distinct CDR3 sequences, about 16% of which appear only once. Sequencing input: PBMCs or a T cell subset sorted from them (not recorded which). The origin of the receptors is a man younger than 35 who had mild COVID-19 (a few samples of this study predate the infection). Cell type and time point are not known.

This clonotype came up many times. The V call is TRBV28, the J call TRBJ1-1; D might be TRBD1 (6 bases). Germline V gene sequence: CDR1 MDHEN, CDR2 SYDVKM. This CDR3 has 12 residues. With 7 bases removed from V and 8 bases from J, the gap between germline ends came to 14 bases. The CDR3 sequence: CASISPGGEAFF. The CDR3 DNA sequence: TGTGCCAGCATCTCACCGGGGGGCGAAGCTTTCTTT.

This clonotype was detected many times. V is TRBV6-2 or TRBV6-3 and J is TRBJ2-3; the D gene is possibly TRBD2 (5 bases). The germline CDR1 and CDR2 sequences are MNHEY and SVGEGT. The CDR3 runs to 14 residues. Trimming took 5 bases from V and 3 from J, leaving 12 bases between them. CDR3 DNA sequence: TGTGCCAGCAGTGATTTTTTAGCGACAGATACGCAGTATTTT. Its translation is CASSDFLATDTQYF.

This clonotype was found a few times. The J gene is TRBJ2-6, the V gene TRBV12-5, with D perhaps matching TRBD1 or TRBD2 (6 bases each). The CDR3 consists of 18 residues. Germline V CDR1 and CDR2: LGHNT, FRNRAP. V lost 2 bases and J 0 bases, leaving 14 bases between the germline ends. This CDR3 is CASGLRTGTSSGANVLTF. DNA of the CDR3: TGTGCTAGTGGTTTGCGTACAGGGACTTCCTCTGGGGCCAACGTCCTGACTTTC.

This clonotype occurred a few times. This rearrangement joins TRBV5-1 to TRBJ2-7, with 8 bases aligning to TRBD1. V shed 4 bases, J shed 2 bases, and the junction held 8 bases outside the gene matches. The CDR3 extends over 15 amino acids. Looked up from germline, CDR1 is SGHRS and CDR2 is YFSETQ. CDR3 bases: TGCGCCAGCAGCGCCCCCGGGACAGGTGCCTACGAGCAGTACTTC. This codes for CASSAPGTGAYEQYF.

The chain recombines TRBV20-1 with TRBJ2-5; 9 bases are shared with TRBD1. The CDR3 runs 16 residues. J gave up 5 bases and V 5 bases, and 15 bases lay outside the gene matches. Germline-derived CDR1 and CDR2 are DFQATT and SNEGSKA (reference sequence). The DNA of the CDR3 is TGCAGTGCTTTGGGGTCCGAGACAGGGGGATGGGAGACCCAGTACTTC. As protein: CSALGSETGGWETQYF.

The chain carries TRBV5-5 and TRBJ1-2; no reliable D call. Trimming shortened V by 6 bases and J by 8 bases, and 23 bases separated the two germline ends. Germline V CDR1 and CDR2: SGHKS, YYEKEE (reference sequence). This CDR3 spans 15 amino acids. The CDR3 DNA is TGTGCCAGCACCCCGCAGGCAAGTAGGGTAAACGGCTACACCTTC. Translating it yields CASTPQASRVNGYTF.

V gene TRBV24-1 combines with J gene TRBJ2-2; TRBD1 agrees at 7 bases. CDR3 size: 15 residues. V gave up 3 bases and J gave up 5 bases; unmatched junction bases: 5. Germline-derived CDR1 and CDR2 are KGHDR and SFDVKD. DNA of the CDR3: TGTGCCACCAGTGATGCAGGGGGAAGGACCGGGGAGCTGTTTTTT. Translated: CATSDAGGRTGELFF.

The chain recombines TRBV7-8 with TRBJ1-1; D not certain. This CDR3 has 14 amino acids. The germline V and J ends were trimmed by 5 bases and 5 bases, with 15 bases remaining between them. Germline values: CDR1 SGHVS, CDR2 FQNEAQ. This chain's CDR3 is CASSPNWAGTEAFF. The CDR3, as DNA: TGTGCCAGCAGCCCAAATTGGGCGGGGACTGAAGCTTTCTTT.

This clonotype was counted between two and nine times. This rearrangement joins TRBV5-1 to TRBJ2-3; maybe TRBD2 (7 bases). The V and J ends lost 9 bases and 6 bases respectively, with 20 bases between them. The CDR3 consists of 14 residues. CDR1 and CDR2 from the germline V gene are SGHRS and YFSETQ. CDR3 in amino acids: CATSAGAAGDTQYF. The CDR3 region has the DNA TGCGCCACCTCGGCGGGGGCTGCCGGTGATACGCAGTATTTT.

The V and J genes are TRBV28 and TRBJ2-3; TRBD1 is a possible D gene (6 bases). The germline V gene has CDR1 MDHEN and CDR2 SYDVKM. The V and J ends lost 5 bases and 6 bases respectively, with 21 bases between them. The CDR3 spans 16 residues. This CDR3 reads CASSPMGHRQADTQYF. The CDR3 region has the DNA TGTGCCAGCAGTCCGATGGGACATCGTCAGGCGGATACGCAGTATTTT.

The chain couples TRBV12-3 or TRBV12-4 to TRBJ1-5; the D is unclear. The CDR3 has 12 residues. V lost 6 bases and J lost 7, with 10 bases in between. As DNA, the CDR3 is TGTGCCAGCAGGTTCGAGGGCCAGCCCCAGCATTTT. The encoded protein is CASRFEGQPQHF.

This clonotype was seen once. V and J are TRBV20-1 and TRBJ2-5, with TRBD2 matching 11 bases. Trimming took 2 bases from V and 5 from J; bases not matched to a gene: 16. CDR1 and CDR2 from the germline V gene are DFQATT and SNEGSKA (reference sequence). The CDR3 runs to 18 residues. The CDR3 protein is CSARTSIAGGPLFETQYF. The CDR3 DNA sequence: TGCAGTGCTAGAACCAGTATAGCGGGGGGGCCTCTTTTCGAGACCCAGTACTTC.

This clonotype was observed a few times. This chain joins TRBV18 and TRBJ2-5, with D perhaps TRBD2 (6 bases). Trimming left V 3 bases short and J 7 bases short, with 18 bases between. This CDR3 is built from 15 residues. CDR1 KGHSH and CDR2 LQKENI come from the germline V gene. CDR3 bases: TGTGCCAGCTCACCCCTGCTGGCTAGCGAGGGGACCCAGTACTTC. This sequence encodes CASSPLLASEGTQYF.

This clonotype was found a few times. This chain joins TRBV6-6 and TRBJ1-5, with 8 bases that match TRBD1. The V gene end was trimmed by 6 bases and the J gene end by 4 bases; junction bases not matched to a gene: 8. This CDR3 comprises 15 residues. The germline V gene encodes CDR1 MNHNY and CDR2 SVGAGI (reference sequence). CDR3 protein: CASRVTGGGNQPQHF. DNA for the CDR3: TGTGCCAGCAGGGTTACAGGGGGAGGTAATCAGCCCCAGCATTTT.

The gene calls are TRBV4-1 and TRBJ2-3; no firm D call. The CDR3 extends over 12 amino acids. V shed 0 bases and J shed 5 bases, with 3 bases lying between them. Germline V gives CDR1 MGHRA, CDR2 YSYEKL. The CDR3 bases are TGCGCCAGCAGCCAAGATCAAGATACGCAGTATTTT. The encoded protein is CASSQDQDTQYF.

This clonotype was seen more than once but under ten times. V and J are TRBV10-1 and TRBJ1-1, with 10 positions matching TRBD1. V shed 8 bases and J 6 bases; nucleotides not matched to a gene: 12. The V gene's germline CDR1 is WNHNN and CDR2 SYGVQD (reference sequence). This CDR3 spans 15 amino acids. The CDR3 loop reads CASGELDRGRAEAFF. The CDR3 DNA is TGCGCCAGCGGGGAGCTTGACAGGGGGCGGGCTGAAGCTTTCTTT.

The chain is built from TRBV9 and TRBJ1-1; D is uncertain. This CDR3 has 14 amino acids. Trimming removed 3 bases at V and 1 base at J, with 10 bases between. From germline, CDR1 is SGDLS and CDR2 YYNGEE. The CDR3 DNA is TGTGCCAGCAGCGCCCGTGGGAGGAACACTGAAGCTTTCTTT. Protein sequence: CASSARGRNTEAFF.

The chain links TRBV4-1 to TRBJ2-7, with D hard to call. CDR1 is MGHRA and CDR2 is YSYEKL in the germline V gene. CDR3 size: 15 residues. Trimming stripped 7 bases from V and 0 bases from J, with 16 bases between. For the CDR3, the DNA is TGCGCCAGCACTTACGAGGTCGTCCCCTCCTACGAGCAGTACTTC. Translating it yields CASTYEVVPSYEQYF.

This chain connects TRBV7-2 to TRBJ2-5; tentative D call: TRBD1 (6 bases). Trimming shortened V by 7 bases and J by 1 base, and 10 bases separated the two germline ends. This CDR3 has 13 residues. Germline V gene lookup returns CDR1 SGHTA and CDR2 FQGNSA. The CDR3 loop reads CASTDRIQETQYF. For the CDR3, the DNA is TGTGCCAGCACCGACAGGATCCAAGAGACCCAGTACTTC.

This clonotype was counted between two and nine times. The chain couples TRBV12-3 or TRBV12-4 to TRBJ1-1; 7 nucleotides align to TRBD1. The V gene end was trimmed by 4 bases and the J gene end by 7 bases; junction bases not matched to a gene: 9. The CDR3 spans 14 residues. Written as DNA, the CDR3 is TGTGCCAGCAGTTGGGTAATACGGGACAGTGAAGCTTTCTTT. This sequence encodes CASSWVIRDSEAFF.